This is a list of T cell receptor beta chains from one sample in a study of CD8+ T cells in alopecia areata. Sequenced by immunoSEQ multiplex PCR; TCRdb stores in-frame clones only, minus some. Among 34,000 or so clones, roughly 53% were seen once, and the ten largest hold 40%. The sequenced sample was NKG2D-high CD8+ T cells sorted from blood. The origin of the receptors is a human donor with alopecia areata. Both conserved end residues are part of each CDR3. A D gene is named only where the DNA matches it firmly. Clone size is shown for a subset of rows, as once, few, many or a class of expanded clone.

D | J | V | size | DNA | CDR3
- | TRBJ2-5 | TRBV29-1 | - | TGCAGCGTTGAAGGGTTTGTGGAGACCCAGTACTTC | CSVEGFVETQYF
TRBD2 | TRBJ2-4 | TRBV4-3 | - | TGCGCCAGCAGCCAAGATGGGACTAGCGGGTACGACGCCATTCAGTACTTC | CASSQDGTSGYDAIQYF
- | TRBJ2-3 | TRBV27 | - | TGTGCCAGCAGTTGGTCTAGCACAGATACGCAGTATTTT | CASSWSSTDTQYF
TRBD2 | TRBJ2-3 | TRBV4-3 | - | TGCGCCAGCAGCCTACTAGCGGGAGGGCCCTCCGATACGCAGTATTTT | CASSLLAGGPSDTQYF
- | TRBJ1-4 | TRBV4-1 | medium-sized | TGCGCCAGCAGCCGATTCTCCAGTCAAAAACTGTTTTTT | CASSRFSSQKLFF
- | TRBJ2-7 | TRBV5-1 | few | TGCGCCAGCAGCCCGGACGGATGGGGGTCCTACGAGCAGTACTTC | CASSPDGWGSYEQYF
- | TRBJ2-2 | TRBV4-2 | - | TGTGCCAGCAGCCAAGGAGAGGGACACACCGGGGAGCTGTTTTTT | CASSQGEGHTGELFF
- | TRBJ2-3 | TRBV10-3 | - | TGTGCCATCAGTGAGGACTCGGCCCTCACAGATACGCAGTATTTT | CAISEDSALTDTQYF
TRBD1 | TRBJ2-7 | TRBV27 | - | TGTGCCAGCAGTTTGGGACAGCACTACGAGCAGTACTTC | CASSLGQHYEQYF
TRBD1 | TRBJ2-7 | TRBV7-2 | - | TGTGCCAGCAGCCCGAGGACAGGGCTCTACGAGCAGTACTTC | CASSPRTGLYEQYF
- | TRBJ1-1 | TRBV4-3 | - | TGCGCCAGCAGCCAATGGAACACTGAAGCTTTCTTT | CASSQWNTEAFF
- | TRBJ2-1 | TRBV5-1 | - | TGCGCCAGCAGCCCGACATCCAGAAATGAGCAGTTCTTC | CASSPTSRNEQFF
- | TRBJ1-1 | TRBV29-1 | few | TGCAGCGTTGAAGATCGGACCGCATCAGGAGCTTTCTTT | CSVEDRTASGAFF
- | TRBJ2-7 | TRBV15 | once | TGTGCCACCAGCAGCCAGGGTATCAACGAGCAGTACTTC | CATSSQGINEQYF
TRBD2 | TRBJ2-3 | TRBV7-8 | few | TGTGCCAGCAGCTTGGGTAGAGCGGGACGCACAGATACGCAGTATTTT | CASSLGRAGRTDTQYF
TRBD2 | TRBJ2-7 | TRBV6-5 | - | TGTGCCAGCAGTTACGGCGGGAGTATATACGAGCAGTACTTC | CASSYGGSIYEQYF
- | TRBJ1-5 | TRBV6-5 | - | TGTGCCACCGAACCGGGGCATAGCAATCAGCCCCAGCATTTT | CATEPGHSNQPQHF
- | TRBJ1-1 | TRBV6-4 | - | TGTGCCAGCAGTGACTCGAACAGCGAAGCTTTCTTT | CASSDSNSEAFF
- | TRBJ2-1 | TRBV7-9 | - | TGTGCCAGCAGCTTCGGAGGGGGGGCACATGAGCAGTTCTTC | CASSFGGGAHEQFF
- | TRBJ2-3 | TRBV7-3 | medium-sized | TGTGCCAGCAGCTTAGGGGCAGACCTCAGGAATACGCAGTATTTT | CASSLGADLRNTQYF